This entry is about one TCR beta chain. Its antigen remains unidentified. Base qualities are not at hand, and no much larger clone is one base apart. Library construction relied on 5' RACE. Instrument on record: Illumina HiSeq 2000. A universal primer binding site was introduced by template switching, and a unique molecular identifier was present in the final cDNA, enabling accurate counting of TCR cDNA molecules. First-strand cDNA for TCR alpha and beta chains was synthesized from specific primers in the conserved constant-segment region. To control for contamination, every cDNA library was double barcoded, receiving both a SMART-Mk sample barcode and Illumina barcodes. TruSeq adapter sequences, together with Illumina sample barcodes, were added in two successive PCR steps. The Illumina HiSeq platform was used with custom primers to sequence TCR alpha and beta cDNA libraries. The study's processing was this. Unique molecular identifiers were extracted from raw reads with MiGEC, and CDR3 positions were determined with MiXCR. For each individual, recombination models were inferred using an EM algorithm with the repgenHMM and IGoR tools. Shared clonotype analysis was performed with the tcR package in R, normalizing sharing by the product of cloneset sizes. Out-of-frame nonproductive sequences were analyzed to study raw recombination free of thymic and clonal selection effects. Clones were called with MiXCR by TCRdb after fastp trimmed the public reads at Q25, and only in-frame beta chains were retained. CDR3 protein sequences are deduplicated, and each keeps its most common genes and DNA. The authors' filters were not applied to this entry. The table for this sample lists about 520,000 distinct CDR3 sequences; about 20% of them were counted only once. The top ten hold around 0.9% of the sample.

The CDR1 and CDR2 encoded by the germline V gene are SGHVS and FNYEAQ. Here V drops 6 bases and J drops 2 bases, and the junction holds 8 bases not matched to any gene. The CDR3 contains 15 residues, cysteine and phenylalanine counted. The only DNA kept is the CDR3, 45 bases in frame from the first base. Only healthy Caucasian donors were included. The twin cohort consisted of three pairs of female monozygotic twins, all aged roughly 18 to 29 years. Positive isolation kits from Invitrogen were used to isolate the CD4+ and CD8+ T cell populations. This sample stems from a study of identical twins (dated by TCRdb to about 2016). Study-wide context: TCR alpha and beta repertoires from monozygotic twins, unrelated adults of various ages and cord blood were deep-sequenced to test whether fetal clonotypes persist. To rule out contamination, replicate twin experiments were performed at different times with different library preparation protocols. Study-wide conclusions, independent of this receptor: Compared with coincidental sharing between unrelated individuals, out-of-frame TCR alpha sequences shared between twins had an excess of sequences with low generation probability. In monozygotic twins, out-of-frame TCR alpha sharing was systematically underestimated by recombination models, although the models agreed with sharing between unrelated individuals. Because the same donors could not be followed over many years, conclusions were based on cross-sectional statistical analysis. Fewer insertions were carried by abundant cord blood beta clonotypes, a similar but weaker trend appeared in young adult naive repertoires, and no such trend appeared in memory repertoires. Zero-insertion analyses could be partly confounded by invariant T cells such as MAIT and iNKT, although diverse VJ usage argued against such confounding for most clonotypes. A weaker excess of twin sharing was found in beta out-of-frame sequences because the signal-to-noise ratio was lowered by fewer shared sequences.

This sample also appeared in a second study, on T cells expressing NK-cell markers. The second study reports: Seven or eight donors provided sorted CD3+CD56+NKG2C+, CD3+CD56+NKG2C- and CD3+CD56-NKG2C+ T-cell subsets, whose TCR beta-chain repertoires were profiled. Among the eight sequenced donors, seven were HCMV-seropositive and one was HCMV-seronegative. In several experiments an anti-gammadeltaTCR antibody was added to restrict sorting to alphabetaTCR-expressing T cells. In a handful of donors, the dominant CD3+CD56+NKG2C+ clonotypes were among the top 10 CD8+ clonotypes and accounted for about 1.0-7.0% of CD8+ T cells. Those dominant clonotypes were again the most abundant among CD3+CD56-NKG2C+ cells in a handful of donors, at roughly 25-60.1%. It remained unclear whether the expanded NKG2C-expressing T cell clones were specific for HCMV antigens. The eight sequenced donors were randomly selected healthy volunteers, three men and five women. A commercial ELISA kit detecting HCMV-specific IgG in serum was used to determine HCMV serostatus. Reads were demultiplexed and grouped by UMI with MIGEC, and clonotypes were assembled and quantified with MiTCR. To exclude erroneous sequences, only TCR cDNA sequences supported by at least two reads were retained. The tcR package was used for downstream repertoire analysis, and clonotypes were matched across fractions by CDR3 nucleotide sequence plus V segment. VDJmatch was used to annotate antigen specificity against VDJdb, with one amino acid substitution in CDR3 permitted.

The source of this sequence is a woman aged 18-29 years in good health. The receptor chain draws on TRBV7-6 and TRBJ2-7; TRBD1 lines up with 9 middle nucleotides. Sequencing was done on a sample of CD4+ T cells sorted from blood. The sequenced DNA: TGTGCCAGCAGTTCCGGGACAGGGTCTCCCTACGAGCAGTACTTC. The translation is CASSSGTGSPYEQYF.